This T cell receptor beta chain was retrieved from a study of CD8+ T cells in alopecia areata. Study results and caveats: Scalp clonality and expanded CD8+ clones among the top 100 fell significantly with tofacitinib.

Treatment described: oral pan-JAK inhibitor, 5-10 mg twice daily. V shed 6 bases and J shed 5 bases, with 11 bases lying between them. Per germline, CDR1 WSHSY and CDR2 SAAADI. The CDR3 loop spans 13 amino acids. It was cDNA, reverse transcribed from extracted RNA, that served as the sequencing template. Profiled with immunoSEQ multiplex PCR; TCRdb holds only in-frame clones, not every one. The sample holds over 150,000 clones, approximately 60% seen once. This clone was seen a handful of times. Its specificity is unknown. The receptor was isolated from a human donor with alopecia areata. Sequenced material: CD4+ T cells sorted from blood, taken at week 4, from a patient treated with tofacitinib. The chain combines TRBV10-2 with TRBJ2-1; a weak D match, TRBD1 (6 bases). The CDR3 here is CASRGDTNNEQFF. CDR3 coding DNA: TGCGCCAGCAGGGGGGACACCAACAATGAGCAGTTCTTC.